The clone carrying this TCR beta chain was observed at least ten times. As yet, its antigen is unknown. This record comes from a study of CD8 T cells in ankylosing spondylitis. TCRdb re-analysed the 5' RACE reads in MiXCR, keeping a single row per CDR3 protein. Here the sample spans about 220,000 distinct CDR3 sequences, approximately 10% being singletons. Overall study findings and caveats: Earlier authors reported some of these motif variants in reactive arthritis synovial fluid and blood. Within ankylosing spondylitis blood, a TCR beta motif made up of under 10 highly homologous variants appeared to be characteristic.

CDR3 length: 13 amino acids. Trimming cost V 7 bases and J 2 bases, with 11 bases left between them. Germline lookup yields CDR1 SGHRS and CDR2 YFSETQ. The chain recombines TRBV5-1 with TRBJ2-3; D call uncertain. The TCR originated in a male donor with ankylosing spondylitis or in good health (not recorded which). Input material: blood, either unsorted or a sorted T cell fraction (not recorded which). The CDR3 is CASCESSTDTQYF. CDR3 bases: TGCGCCAGCTGCGAGAGTTCCACAGATACGCAGTATTTT.